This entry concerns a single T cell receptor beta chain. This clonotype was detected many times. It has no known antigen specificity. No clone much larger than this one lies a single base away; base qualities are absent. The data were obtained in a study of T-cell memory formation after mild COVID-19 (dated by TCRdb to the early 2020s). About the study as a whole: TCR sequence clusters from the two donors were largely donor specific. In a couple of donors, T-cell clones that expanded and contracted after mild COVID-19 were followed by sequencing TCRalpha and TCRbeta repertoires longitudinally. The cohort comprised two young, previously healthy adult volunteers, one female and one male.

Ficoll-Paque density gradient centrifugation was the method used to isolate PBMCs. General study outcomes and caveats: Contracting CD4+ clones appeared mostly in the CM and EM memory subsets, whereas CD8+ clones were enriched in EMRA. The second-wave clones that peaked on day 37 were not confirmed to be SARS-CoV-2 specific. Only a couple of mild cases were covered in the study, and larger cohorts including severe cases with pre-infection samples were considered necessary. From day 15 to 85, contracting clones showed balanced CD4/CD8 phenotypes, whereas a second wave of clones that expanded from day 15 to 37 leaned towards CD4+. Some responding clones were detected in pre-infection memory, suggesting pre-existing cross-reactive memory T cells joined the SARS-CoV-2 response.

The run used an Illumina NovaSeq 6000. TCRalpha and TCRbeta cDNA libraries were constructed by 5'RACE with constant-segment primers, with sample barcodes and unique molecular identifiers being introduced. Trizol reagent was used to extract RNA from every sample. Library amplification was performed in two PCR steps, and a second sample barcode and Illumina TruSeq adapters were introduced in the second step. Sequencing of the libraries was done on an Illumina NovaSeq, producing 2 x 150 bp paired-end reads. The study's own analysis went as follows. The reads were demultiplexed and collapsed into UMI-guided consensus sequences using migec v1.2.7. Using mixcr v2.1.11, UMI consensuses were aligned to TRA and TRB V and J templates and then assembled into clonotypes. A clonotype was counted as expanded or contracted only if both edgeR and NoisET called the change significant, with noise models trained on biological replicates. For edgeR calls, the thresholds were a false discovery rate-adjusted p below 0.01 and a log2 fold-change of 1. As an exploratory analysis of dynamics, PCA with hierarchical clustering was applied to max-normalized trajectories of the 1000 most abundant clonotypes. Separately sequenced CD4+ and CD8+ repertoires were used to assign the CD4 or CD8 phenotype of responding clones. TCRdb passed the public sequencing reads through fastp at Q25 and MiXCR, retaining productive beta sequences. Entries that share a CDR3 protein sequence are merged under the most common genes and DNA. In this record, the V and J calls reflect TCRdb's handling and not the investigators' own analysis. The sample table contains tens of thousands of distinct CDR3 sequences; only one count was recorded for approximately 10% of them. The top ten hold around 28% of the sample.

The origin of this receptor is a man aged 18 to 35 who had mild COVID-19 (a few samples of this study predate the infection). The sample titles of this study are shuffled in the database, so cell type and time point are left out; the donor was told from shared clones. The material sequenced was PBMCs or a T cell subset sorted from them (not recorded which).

The CDR3 region reads CASSKAAAETEAFF. DNA sequence: TGTGCCAGCAGCAAGGCGGCGGCGGAAACTGAAGCTTTCTTT. The chain is encoded by TRBV7-9 joined to TRBJ1-1; there is no confident call for the D gene. From the cysteine up to the phenylalanine, the CDR3 has a length of 14 residues. Kept here is only the CDR3 DNA, which spans 42 bases and is read in frame from base 1. V loses 5 bases of germline sequence and J loses 5 bases, and the interval between the two ends is 15 bases. The germline V gene encodes CDR1 SEHNR and CDR2 FQNEAQ (reference sequence).